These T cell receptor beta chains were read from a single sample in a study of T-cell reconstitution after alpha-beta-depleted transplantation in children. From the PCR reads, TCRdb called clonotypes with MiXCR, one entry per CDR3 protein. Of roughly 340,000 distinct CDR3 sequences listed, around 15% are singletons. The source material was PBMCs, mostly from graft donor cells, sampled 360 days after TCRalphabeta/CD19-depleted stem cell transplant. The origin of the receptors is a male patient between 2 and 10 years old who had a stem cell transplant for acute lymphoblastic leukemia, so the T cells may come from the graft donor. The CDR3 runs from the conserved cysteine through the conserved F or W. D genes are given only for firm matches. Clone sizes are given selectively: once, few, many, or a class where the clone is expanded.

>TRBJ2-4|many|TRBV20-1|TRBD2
TGCAGTGCTAGTGTCGGGGGACTAGCTCAGTACTTC
CSASVGGLAQYF
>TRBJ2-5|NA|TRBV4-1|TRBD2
TGCGCCAGCAGCCAACTAGCGGGAATAGAGACCCAGTACTTC
CASSQLAGIETQYF
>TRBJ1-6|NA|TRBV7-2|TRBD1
TGTGCCAGCCTAGGGACAGGCAATTCACCCCTCCACTTT
CASLGTGNSPLHF
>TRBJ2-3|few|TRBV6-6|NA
TGTGCCAGCAGTTACTTGGGCACAGATACGCAGTATTTT
CASSYLGTDTQYF
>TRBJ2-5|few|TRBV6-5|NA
TGTGCCAGCAGTTTGTTGAGCAGGGTCGGGACCCAGTACTTC
CASSLLSRVGTQYF
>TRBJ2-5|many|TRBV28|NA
TGTGCCAGCAGCCCCCTCACAGGGTACCAAGAGACCCAGTACTTC
CASSPLTGYQETQYF
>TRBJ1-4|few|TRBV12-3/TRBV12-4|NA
TGTGCCAGCAGTTTTGGGCAGCCTATTAATGAAAAACTGTTTTTT
CASSFGQPINEKLFF
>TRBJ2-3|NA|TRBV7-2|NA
TGTGCCAGCAGCCGACAGGTCACAGATACGCAGTATTTT
CASSRQVTDTQYF
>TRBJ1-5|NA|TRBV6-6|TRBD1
TGTGCCAGCAGTTATAACAGGGGGCAGCCCCAGCATTTT
CASSYNRGQPQHF
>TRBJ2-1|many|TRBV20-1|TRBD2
TGCAGTGCTATCCCCCTCCCTAGCGGGAGGATGTCCCCTATCTACAATGAGCAGTTCTTC
CSAIPLPSGRMSPIYNEQFF
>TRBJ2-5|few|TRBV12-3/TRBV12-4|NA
TGTGCCAGCAGTTTAGTCCAGGTTAGGGAGACCCAGTACTTC
CASSLVQVRETQYF
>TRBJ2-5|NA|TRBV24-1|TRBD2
TGTGCCACCAGTGGAGCAACTAGCGGGAGGGTCCAAGAGACCCAGTACTTC
CATSGATSGRVQETQYF
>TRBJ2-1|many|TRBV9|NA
TGTGCCAGCAGCGTAGCTACAAGCAGCTCCTACAATGAGCAGTTCTTC
CASSVATSSSYNEQFF